Shown below are 9 T cell receptor beta chains from a single sample sequenced in a study of T cells in women clearing cervical HPV infection (dated 2018 in TCRdb). The library was generated by the immunoSEQ multiplex PCR assay. TCRdb's version of the immuneACCESS table is confined to in-frame rearrangements and falls short of the full clone set. An unresolved V gene accounts for under half of the shortfall where checked; the remainder is of unknown origin. The sample's own table lists nearly 20,000 clones. The ten top clones hold around 3% of the sample. The sequencing input was blood buffy coat. These TCRs come from a woman between 18 and 69 years old with a cervical HPV16 infection that either progressed to CIN3+ or cleared (not recorded which).

Note on this clone: The sequence runs out 3 residues before the end of the CDR3; the remainder is reconstructed from the germline J gene. The chain couples TRBV12-3 or TRBV12-4 to TRBJ2-1, with D possibly matching TRBD2 (5 bases). The germline V and J ends were trimmed by 5 bases and 3 bases, with 8 bases remaining between them. The CDR3 is 13 amino acids. The CDR3 protein is CASSRDYYNEQFF. The covered CDR3 bases are TGTGCCAGCAGTCGAGACTACTACAATGAG.

For this clone: One end of the junction does not line up with germline, which may come from a read error. The read ends 3 residues shy of where the CDR3 ends; the end is completed using the germline J gene. The genes are TRBV5-4 and TRBJ2-3; 7 bases are a match to TRBD2. This CDR3 region has 16 residues. Per the germline V gene, CDR1 is SGHNT and CDR2 is YYREEE (reference sequence). CDR3 DNA (partial): TGTGCCAGCAGTCCTCCCCTCGCTAGCGGCACGGATACG. It is translated as CASSPPLASGTDT. The entire CDR3 protein reads CASSPPLASGTDTQYF. Full variable domain (outside the CDR3, taken from reference TRBV5-4 and TRBJ2-3): ETGVTQSPTHLIKTRGQQVTLRCSSQSGHNTVSWYQQALGQGPQFIFQYYREEENGRGNFPPRFSGLQFPNYSSELNVNALELDDSALYLCASSPPLASGTDTQYFGPGTRLTVL.

Details on this clone: From the germline J gene comes the end of the CDR3, since the read stops 3 residues before it. This chain uses TRBV2 with TRBJ2-1; 10 positions agree with TRBD2. The trim removed 6 bases at V and 0 bases at J, leaving 5 bases unmatched. CDR1 and CDR2 (germline): SNHLY, FYNNEI. There are 16 residues in the CDR3. The CDR3 sequence: CASRKLAGSSYNEQFF. CDR3 DNA, as far as it was read: TGTGCCAGCAGAAAACTAGCGGGGAGCTCCTACAATGAG.

A word on this clone: The sequenced fragment ends 3 residues before the CDR3 boundary, so the rest is inferred from the germline J gene. The chain links TRBV20-1 to TRBJ2-3, with D tentatively TRBD2 (7 bases). Germline CDR1 reads DFQATT; CDR2 reads SNEGSKA (reference sequence). This CDR3 has 15 residues. Trimming left V 2 bases short and J 1 base short, with 13 bases between. The CDR3 is CSARSAGAGTDTQYF. The DNA read from the CDR3 is TGCAGTGCTAGATCCGCGGGGGCCGGCACAGATACG.

On this clone itself: The read ends 3 residues before the CDR3 terminus; that terminus is restored from the germline J gene. The J gene is TRBJ2-3, the V gene TRBV6-2 or TRBV6-3; 7 bases match TRBD2. The germline V gene has CDR1 MNHEY and CDR2 SVGEGT. The CDR3 length is 16 residues. With 0 bases clipped from V and 2 bases from J, the junction kept 5 bases outside the gene matches. The CDR3 protein is CASSYSKRGDTDTQYF. The part of the CDR3 DNA that was read is TGTGCCAGCAGTTACTCTAAACGGGGGGACACAGATACG.

For this clone: The DNA ends 3 residues before the CDR3 does, and the rest of the CDR3 is filled in from the germline J gene. The chain carries TRBV20-1 and TRBJ2-5; TRBD2 aligns across 8 bases. V trimming: 3 bases; J trimming: 4 bases; junction bases outside the gene matches: 4. The CDR3 is made up of 13 amino acids. Germline loops: CDR1 DFQATT, CDR2 SNEGSKA (reference sequence). The covered CDR3 bases are TGCAGTGCTAGGACGGGGGGGGGAGAGACC. Translated, it gives CSARTGGGET. The whole CDR3 sequence reads CSARTGGGETQYF.

Note on this clone: The read falls 3 residues short of the CDR3 end, and the missing part is taken from the germline J gene. V usage is TRBV20-1 and J usage is TRBJ1-6; 7 bases are a match to TRBD1. After removal of 6 bases from V and 8 bases from J, the junction contained 10 bases not matched to a gene. Germline V lookup: CDR1 DFQATT, CDR2 SNEGSKA (reference sequence). CDR3 length: 14 amino acids. The CDR3 sequence is CSARDSILYSPLHF. The sequenced part of the CDR3 DNA is TGCAGTGCGAGGGACAGCATCCTTTATTCACCC.

Concerning this clone itself: The read falls 3 residues short of the CDR3 end, and the missing part is taken from the germline J gene. The J gene is TRBJ1-6, the V gene TRBV20-1; TRBD1 might be the D (6 bases). CDR3 size: 15 residues. Germline V gene data show CDR1 as DFQATT and CDR2 as SNEGSKA (reference sequence). V lost 3 bases to trimming and J lost 3 bases, with 12 bases between them. The chain's CDR3 is CSARRTGNYNSPLHF. CDR3 DNA, as far as it was read: TGCAGTGCTAGGCGAACAGGGAACTATAATTCACCC.

Turning to this clone: Read data end 3 residues before the CDR3 end; the end is taken from the germline J gene. The V and J genes are TRBV2 and TRBJ2-1; the D gene is possibly TRBD2 (5 bases). Deletions cut 9 bases from V and 7 bases from J, with 16 bases between. The CDR3 is made up of 13 amino acids. Germline V gene data show CDR1 as SNHLY and CDR2 as FYNNEI. The DNA read from the CDR3 is TGTGCCAGTCTACTAGATTCCGGGAATGAG. It encodes CASLLDSGNE. The complete CDR3 protein is CASLLDSGNEQFF.